This T cell receptor beta chain was identified in a study of identical twins. Comments on this clonotype: The antigen is not known.

TCRdb ran MiXCR on the 5' RACE reads and lists one entry per CDR3 protein. Seen here are about 730,000 distinct CDR3 sequences, approximately 21% observed once, and the top ten hold around 4.5%. Findings and caveats of the study: Low generation-probability sequences were in excess among twin-shared out-of-frame alpha sequences. Researchers caution that invariant MAIT and iNKT cells could partly confound zero-insertion analyses.

Trimming took 6 bases from V and 4 from J; bases not matched to a gene: 16. This CDR3 spans 18 amino acids. Separately, the same data were catalogued under a study of T cells expressing NK-cell markers. That publication notes: Sorted CD3+CD56+NKG2C+, CD3+CD56+NKG2C- and CD3+CD56-NKG2C+ T-cell subsets were beta-chain profiled. Also leading the CD3+CD56-NKG2C+ fraction in a few donors were these clonotypes.

This TCR derives from a woman younger than 30 in good health. The rearrangement uses TRBV12-3 or TRBV12-4 and TRBJ2-7; 12 bases are a match to TRBD2. Sample: PBMCs. The CDR3 protein is CASSGTGASGRAVYEQYF. The CDR3 DNA is TGTGCCAGCAGCGGGACGGGAGCTAGCGGGAGGGCCGTATACGAGCAGTACTTC.